This TCR beta chain was obtained from a study of cytomegalovirus exposure and HLA in healthy donors. In germline, CDR1 is SGHAT, CDR2 FQNNGV. Trimming shortened V by 1 base and J by 6 bases, and 13 bases separated the two germline ends. The CDR3 is 15 residues long. Primers: 60 Vbeta forward and 13 Jbeta reverse. The repertoire was sequenced with immunoSEQ multiplex PCR; TCRdb's copy has only in-frame clones and lacks some. This table has roughly 140,000 clones, about 79% appearing once. V and J are TRBV11-2 and TRBJ1-5; weak D call: TRBD1 (5 bases). The specimen was PBMCs. The sequence was collected from a male donor in good health and CMV-seronegative. The CDR3 region has the DNA TGTGCCAGCAGCTTAGGGGGTCCCGGGGGTCAGCCCCAGCATTTT. Its protein is CASSLGGPGGQPQHF.